These 9 T cell receptor beta chains came from one sample sequenced in a study of blood T cell repertoires in COVID-19. Some clones are missing from TCRdb's copy, which holds only in-frame ones; the method was immunoSEQ multiplex PCR. The sample lists over 100,000 clones, approximately 85% occurring once. The sample consisted of peripheral blood. These receptors all stem from a man in his forties with acute or convalescent COVID-19.

The chain couples TRBV10-3 to TRBJ2-6; 7 positions match TRBD1. This CDR3 has 16 residues. From germline, CDR1 is ENHRY and CDR2 SYGVKD. J gave up 0 bases and V 6 bases, and 5 bases lay outside the gene matches. CDR3 nucleotides: TGTGCCATCAGCCCCGGACAGGCCTCTGGGGCCAACGTCCTGACTTTC. Protein sequence: CAISPGQASGANVLTF.

The genes are TRBV19 and TRBJ2-1; 7 bases match TRBD2. The junction had 13 bases not matched to a gene; V was cut back by 7 bases and J by 7 bases. CDR3 length: 15 residues. The germline gives CDR1 LNHDA, CDR2 SQIVND (reference sequence). CDR3 sequence reads: CASTPSGPSLNEQFF. CDR3 coding DNA: TGTGCCAGTACCCCTAGCGGCCCCTCTCTGAATGAGCAGTTCTTC.

V gene TRBV6-5 combines with J gene TRBJ2-5; D ambiguous. This CDR3 region has 13 residues. Per germline, CDR1 MNHEY and CDR2 SVGAGI. V gave up 5 bases and J gave up 3 bases, with 10 bases separating them. CDR3 amino acids: CASSRDPKETQYF. DNA for the CDR3: TGTGCCAGCAGTCGCGATCCAAAAGAGACCCAGTACTTC.

The CDR3 region is CASSSLVPADTQYF. In nucleotides, the CDR3 is TGTGCCAGCAGTTCCCTTGTCCCGGCAGATACGCAGTATTTT. The chain carries TRBV6-5 and TRBJ2-3, with D unresolved. The CDR3 loop spans 14 amino acids. V was clipped by 4 bases and J by 4 bases, with 12 bases between them. Germline V lookup: CDR1 MNHEY, CDR2 SVGAGI.

The chain carries TRBV5-1 and TRBJ2-7; 9 bases line up with TRBD1. The CDR3 totals 14 residues. Germline assignment: CDR1 SGHRS and CDR2 YFSETQ. After removal of 2 bases from V and 7 bases from J, the junction contained 7 bases not matched to a gene. This CDR3 reads CASSLGQGWGEQYF. CDR3 nucleotides: TGCGCCAGCAGCTTAGGACAGGGGTGGGGTGAGCAGTACTTC.

The gene calls are TRBV3-1 (or the pseudogene TRBV3-2) and TRBJ2-1, with D possibly matching TRBD2 (5 bases). The CDR3 has 15 residues. Looked up from germline, CDR1 is LGHDT and CDR2 is YNNKEL (reference sequence). Trimming cost V 0 bases and J 7 bases, with 13 bases left between them. CDR3 in DNA: TGTGCCAGCAGCCAAGAAGGACTGAAGGGTAATGAGCAGTTCTTC. Encoded protein: CASSQEGLKGNEQFF.

The genes are TRBV6-1 and TRBJ2-3; no clear D. CDR3 length equals 12 residues. The germline V gene has CDR1 MNHNS and CDR2 SASEGT. V gave up 0 bases and J gave up 5 bases, with 3 bases separating them. The CDR3 sequence: CASSEALDTQYF. CDR3 DNA: TGTGCCAGCAGTGAAGCTCTAGATACGCAGTATTTT.

The chain recombines TRBV11-3 with TRBJ2-3; 7 bases match TRBD1. Unmatched junction bases numbered 8, after V lost 5 bases and J lost 9 bases. Germline assignment: CDR1 SGHNT and CDR2 YENEEA. The CDR3 extends over 13 amino acids. CDR3 DNA sequence: TGTGCCAGCAGCCCGCCCGACAGGGACACGCAGTATTTT. This sequence encodes CASSPPDRDTQYF.

The chain combines TRBV6-5 with TRBJ1-1, with TRBD1 as a possible D gene (6 bases). There are 11 residues in the CDR3. Germline loops: CDR1 MNHEY, CDR2 SVGAGI. The germline V and J ends were trimmed by 6 bases and 10 bases, with 12 bases remaining between them. The CDR3 sequence is CASRQAGVAFF. The CDR3 coding sequence is TGTGCCAGCAGGCAGGCAGGGGTAGCTTTCTTT.